One sample yielded the 24 T cell receptor beta chains listed below, sequenced in a study of T cell responses to AZD1222 COVID-19 vaccine. The assay was immunoSEQ multiplex PCR, and TCRdb's table has in-frame clones only and misses some. The sample gives approximately 190,000 clones, under 95% of which show up once; 0.95% to 1.1% is in the top ten. The specimen was peripheral blood, collected 28 days after the second AZD1222 dose. Receptors were obtained from an adult who received the AZD1222 COVID-19 vaccine.

The V and J genes are TRBV27 and TRBJ1-2; a possible D gene is TRBD1 (6 bases). CDR1 is MNHEY, CDR2 SMNVEV, per germline (reference sequence). The CDR3 covers 13 residues. The ends were cut back, 4 bases at V and 4 bases at J, with 10 bases in the middle. The CDR3 DNA follows: TGTGCCAGCAGTTCCACAGGGATCTATGGCTACACCTTC. It encodes CASSSTGIYGYTF.

The gene calls are TRBV5-4 and TRBJ2-1; 7 nucleotides line up with TRBD2. The CDR3 length is 15 residues. Germline V CDR1 and CDR2: SGHNT, YYREEE (reference sequence). With 6 bases clipped from V and 2 bases from J, the junction kept 8 bases outside the gene matches. This CDR3 is CASTYRDYPYNEQFF. DNA of the CDR3: TGTGCCAGCACTTATCGGGACTACCCCTACAATGAGCAGTTCTTC.

The V call is TRBV7-9, the J call TRBJ1-1, with D maybe TRBD1 (6 bases). The CDR3 covers 14 residues. V lost 2 bases to trimming and J lost 4 bases, with 11 bases between them. Germline V gene data show CDR1 as SEHNR and CDR2 as FQNEAQ (reference sequence). The CDR3: CASSLMDSPTEAFF. In DNA form, the CDR3 reads TGTGCCAGCAGCTTAATGGACAGTCCCACTGAAGCTTTCTTT.

The count of this clone is one. The gene calls are TRBV5-4 and TRBJ2-2, with unresolved D. With 0 bases removed from V and 5 bases from J, the gap between germline ends came to 11 bases. The CDR3 length is 15 residues. Germline values: CDR1 SGHNT, CDR2 YYREEE (reference sequence). CDR3 protein: CASSLEAHNTGELFF. Here the CDR3 DNA reads TGTGCCAGCAGCTTGGAAGCACATAATACCGGGGAGCTGTTTTTT.

The count of this clone is one. The chain combines TRBV12-3 or TRBV12-4 with TRBJ2-5, with D possibly TRBD2 on 7 matching bases. Between the trimmed V and J ends, which lost 6 bases and 5 bases, there was a span of 13 bases. The CDR3 is 13 amino acids. The DNA for the CDR3 is TGTGCCAGCAGGGGGGGGCAAGTGGAGACCCAGTACTTC. Its translation: CASRGGQVETQYF.

This chain joins TRBV2 and TRBJ2-1; 7 bases are a match to TRBD1. The CDR3 covers 15 residues. After removal of 5 bases from V and 1 base from J, the junction contained 5 bases not matched to a gene. Per the germline V gene, CDR1 is SNHLY and CDR2 is FYNNEI. CDR3 DNA sequence: TGTGCCAGCAGTCCCACAGGGGCGTCCTACAATGAGCAGTTCTTC. The encoded protein is CASSPTGASYNEQFF.

The chain uses TRBV4-1 and TRBJ1-1; D unclear. The CDR3 contains 16 residues. V dropped 4 bases and J dropped 7 bases, with 22 bases sitting between them. Germline V gives CDR1 MGHRA, CDR2 YSYEKL. CDR3 bases: TGCGCCAGCAGCCTAGCGCTGAAGACGGGTGGCTTTGAAGCTTTCTTT. Protein product: CASSLALKTGGFEAFF.

V usage is TRBV2 and J usage is TRBJ2-7; TRBD1 agrees at 7 bases. Germline values: CDR1 SNHLY, CDR2 FYNNEI. Germline trimming cut 6 bases from V and 0 bases from J; bases unmatched to any gene: 8. The CDR3 spans 15 residues. The CDR3 sequence is CASSPDRVRSYEQYF. CDR3 bases: TGTGCCAGCAGCCCCGACAGGGTCCGCTCCTACGAGCAGTACTTC. The complete variable domain, with remaining parts taken from reference TRBV2 and TRBJ2-7, reads EPEVTQTPSHQVTQMGQEVILRCVPISNHLYFYWYRQILGQKVEFLVSFYNNEISEKSEIFDDQFSVERPDGSNFTLKIRSTKLEDSAMYFCASSPDRVRSYEQYFGPGTRLTVT.

This chain links TRBV30 with TRBJ2-5; D ambiguous. V lost 0 bases to trimming and J lost 2 bases, with 13 bases between them. Germline assignment: CDR1 GTSNPN and CDR2 SVGIG (reference sequence). This CDR3 has 15 amino acids. The CDR3 coding sequence is TGTGCCTGGAGTGTAGTGGGCCGACGGCAAGAGACCCAGTACTTC. Its translation is CAWSVVGRRQETQYF.

The genes are TRBV7-8 and TRBJ2-5; no definite D call. The germline V gene has CDR1 SGHVS and CDR2 FQNEAQ. The V end was cut by 0 bases, the J end by 5 bases, with 4 bases between. This CDR3 has 12 amino acids. For the CDR3, the DNA is TGTGCCAGCAGCTTAGCATGGGAGACCCAGTACTTC. Its translation is CASSLAWETQYF.

The chain combines TRBV7-2 with TRBJ1-1; D is perhaps TRBD1 (5 bases). Trimming pared 4 bases from V and 11 bases from J, leaving 17 bases between. Germline CDR1 reads SGHTA; CDR2 reads FQGNSA. The CDR3 is 13 residues long. The CDR3 DNA reads as TGTGCCAGCAGCTCCGGGGTCCCCCGGGGGGCTTTCTTT. Residues: CASSSGVPRGAFF.

The CDR3 protein is CASNQGAGRATDTQYF. The CDR3 bases are TGTGCCAGCAACCAAGGGGCCGGCCGGGCCACAGATACGCAGTATTTT. V gene TRBV7-2 combines with J gene TRBJ2-3; perhaps TRBD1 as D (5 bases). The germline V and J ends were trimmed by 7 bases and 2 bases, with 19 bases remaining between them. CDR1 SGHTA and CDR2 FQGNSA come from the germline V gene. The CDR3 is 16 residues long.

The chain couples TRBV7-9 to TRBJ2-7, with D perhaps TRBD1 (7 bases). The CDR3 length is 14 residues. Trimming left V 5 bases short and J 2 bases short, with 13 bases between. The germline CDR1 and CDR2 sequences are SEHNR and FQNEAQ (reference sequence). The DNA for the CDR3 is TGTGCCAGCAGCCCGCGGGACAGCACCTACGAGCAGTACTTC. It is translated as CASSPRDSTYEQYF.

This chain uses TRBV29-1 with TRBJ2-1; a weak D match, TRBD1 (6 bases). Trimming took 6 bases from V and 6 from J, leaving 15 bases between them. Germline CDR1 and CDR2: SQVTM and ANQGSEA. The CDR3 has 13 amino acids. CDR3 DNA: TGCAGCGTCGACAGGCGTAATATCAATGAGCAGTTCTTC. This gives the protein CSVDRRNINEQFF.

To note about this clone: A junction boundary mismatches the germline segment, possibly from a read error. The rearrangement uses TRBV18 and TRBJ2-1, with 9 bases identical to TRBD2. CDR1 and CDR2 (germline): KGHSH, LQKENI. The CDR3 totals 14 residues. For the CDR3, the DNA is TGTGCCAGCTCCCCACAAGACCTTAGCGGGGGGCAGTTCTTC. It yields the protein CASSPQDLSGGQFF.

The chain has TRBV7-8 and TRBJ2-7, with D tentatively TRBD1 (5 bases). Germline V gene data show CDR1 as SGHVS and CDR2 as FQNEAQ. The CDR3 is 15 residues long. V lost 1 base to trimming and J lost 0 bases, with 10 bases between them. The CDR3 bases are TGTGCCAGCAGCTTAGGGACAAGGAGCTCCTACGAGCAGTACTTC. This gives the protein CASSLGTRSSYEQYF.

The V call is TRBV25-1, the J call TRBJ1-4, with D tentatively TRBD1 (5 bases). CDR3 length equals 14 residues. V lost 3 bases and J 8 bases, leaving 13 bases between the germline ends. The germline gives CDR1 MGHDK, CDR2 SYGVNS. The CDR3 DNA is TGTGCCAGCAGTGATGTAGGGGCGCGAGAAAAACTGTTTTTT. It encodes CASSDVGAREKLFF.

V usage is TRBV19 and J usage is TRBJ1-5, with 8 bases fitting TRBD1. The germline V gene encodes CDR1 LNHDA and CDR2 SQIVND (reference sequence). CDR3 size: 16 residues. With 3 bases clipped from V and 0 bases from J, the junction kept 4 bases outside the gene matches. In nucleotides, the CDR3 is TGTGCCAGTAGTATCGGGACAGGCAATAGCAATCAGCCCCAGCATTTT. It translates to CASSIGTGNSNQPQHF.

This chain joins TRBV5-1 and TRBJ2-7, with D unresolved. CDR1 is SGHRS and CDR2 is YFSETQ in the germline V gene. The CDR3 runs 15 residues. With 1 base removed from V and 0 bases from J, the gap between germline ends came to 11 bases. CDR3 sequence (DNA): TGCGCCAGCAGCTTGTTACCCAGCAACTCCTACGAGCAGTACTTC. Translation gives CASSLLPSNSYEQYF.

The chain links TRBV6-5 to TRBJ1-4; D not certain. The CDR3 has 14 amino acids. Germline V gene data show CDR1 as MNHEY and CDR2 as SVGAGI. V was cut by 6 bases and J by 8 bases, with 16 bases left in between. Written as DNA, the CDR3 is TGTGCCAGCAGAGCCGACCCTTCGGAGGAAAAACTGTTTTTT. Amino acids: CASRADPSEEKLFF.

This chain connects TRBV5-1 to TRBJ2-2; TRBD2 matches 12 bases. V dropped 2 bases and J dropped 0; count of bases not matched to a gene: 5. The germline V gene encodes CDR1 SGHRS and CDR2 YFSETQ. There are 18 residues in the CDR3. CDR3 region: CASSLRLAGATNTGELFF. CDR3 bases: TGCGCCAGCAGCTTACGACTAGCGGGGGCTACGAACACCGGGGAGCTGTTTTTT.

V gene TRBV18 combines with J gene TRBJ1-1; D not resolved. Deletions cut 0 bases from V and 9 bases from J, with 11 bases between. The germline V gene has CDR1 KGHSH and CDR2 LQKENI. The CDR3 is made up of 13 amino acids. Written as DNA, the CDR3 is TGTGCCAGCTCACCACCGATTTTACAGAAAGCTTTCTTT. Translated: CASSPPILQKAFF. The whole variable domain, filled in from reference TRBV18 and TRBJ1-1, reads NAGVMQNPRHLVRRRGQEARLRCSPMKGHSHVYWYRQLPEEGLKFMVYLQKENIIDESGMPKERFSAEFPKEGPSILRIQQVVRGDSAAYFCASSPPILQKAFFGQGTRLTVV.

The V call is TRBV2, the J call TRBJ2-2; 8 bases agree with TRBD1. This CDR3 has 15 amino acids. The V segment lost 5 bases and the J segment 1 base; nucleotides outside the gene matches: 3. Per germline, CDR1 SNHLY and CDR2 FYNNEI. DNA of the CDR3: TGTGCCAGCAGTCCCGGGACAGGGAACACCGGGGAGCTGTTTTTT. This gives the protein CASSPGTGNTGELFF.

The rearrangement uses TRBV18 and TRBJ1-1; D gene unclear. This CDR3 spans 14 amino acids. V lost 2 bases, J lost 0 bases, and 7 bases lay in between. Germline V gene lookup returns CDR1 KGHSH and CDR2 LQKENI. The CDR3 DNA follows: TGTGCCAGCTCACCAACGGACGTGAACACTGAAGCTTTCTTT. Its translation: CASSPTDVNTEAFF.